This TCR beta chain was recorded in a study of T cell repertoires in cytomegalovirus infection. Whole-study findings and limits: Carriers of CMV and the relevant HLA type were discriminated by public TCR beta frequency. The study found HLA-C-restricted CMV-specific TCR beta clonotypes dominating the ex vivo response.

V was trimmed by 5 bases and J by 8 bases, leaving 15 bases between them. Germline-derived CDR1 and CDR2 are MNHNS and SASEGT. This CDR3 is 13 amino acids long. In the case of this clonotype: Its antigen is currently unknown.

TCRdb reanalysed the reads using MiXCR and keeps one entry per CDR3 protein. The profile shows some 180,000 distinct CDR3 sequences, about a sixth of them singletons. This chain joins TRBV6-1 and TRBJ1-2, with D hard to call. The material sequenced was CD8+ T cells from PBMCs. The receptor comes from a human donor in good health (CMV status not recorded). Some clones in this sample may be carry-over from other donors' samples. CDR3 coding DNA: TGTGCCAGCAGTCTCGGTCCGACGCGGGGCTACACCTTC. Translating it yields CASSLGPTRGYTF.